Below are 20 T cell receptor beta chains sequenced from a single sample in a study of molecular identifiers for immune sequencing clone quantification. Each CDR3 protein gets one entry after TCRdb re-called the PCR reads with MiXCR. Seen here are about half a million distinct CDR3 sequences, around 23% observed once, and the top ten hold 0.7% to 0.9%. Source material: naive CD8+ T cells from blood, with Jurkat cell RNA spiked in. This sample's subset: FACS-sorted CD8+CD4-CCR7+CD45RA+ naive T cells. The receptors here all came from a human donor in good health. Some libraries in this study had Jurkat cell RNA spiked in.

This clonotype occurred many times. In DNA, the CDR3 is TGTGCCAGCAGCCAGGACAGGCCCACAGATACGCAGTATTTT. It yields the protein CASSQDRPTDTQYF. The rearrangement uses TRBV2 and TRBJ2-3; 7 bases are a match to TRBD1. CDR1 SNHLY and CDR2 FYNNEI come from the germline V gene. V lost 6 bases to trimming and J lost 2 bases; unmatched junction nucleotides: 5. The CDR3 sequence is 14 residues long.

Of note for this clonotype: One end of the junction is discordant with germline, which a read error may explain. In DNA, the CDR3 is TGTGCCGTCAGTGACCCGGGGGGCGTATCCCCTTTCGGCACTGAAGCTTTCTTT. Translated: CAVSDPGGVSPFGTEAFF. The chain is built from TRBV10-3 and TRBJ1-1, with D tentatively TRBD1 (6 bases). This CDR3 comprises 18 residues. Germline V gene data show CDR1 as ENHRY and CDR2 as SYGVKD.

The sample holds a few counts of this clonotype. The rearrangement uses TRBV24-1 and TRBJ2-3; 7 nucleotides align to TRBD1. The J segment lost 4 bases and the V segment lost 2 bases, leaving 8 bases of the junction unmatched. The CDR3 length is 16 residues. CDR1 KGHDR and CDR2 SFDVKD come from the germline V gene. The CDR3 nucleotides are TGTGCCACCAGTGATTACAGGGGCGAACGGGCAGATACGCAGTATTTT. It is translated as CATSDYRGERADTQYF.

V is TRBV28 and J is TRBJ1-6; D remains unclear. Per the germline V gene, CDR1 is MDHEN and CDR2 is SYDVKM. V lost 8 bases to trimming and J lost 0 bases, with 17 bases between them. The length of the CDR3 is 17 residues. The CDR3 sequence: CASGPRVSASYNSPLHF. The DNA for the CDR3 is TGTGCCAGCGGGCCCCGTGTGTCCGCCTCCTATAATTCACCCCTCCACTTT.

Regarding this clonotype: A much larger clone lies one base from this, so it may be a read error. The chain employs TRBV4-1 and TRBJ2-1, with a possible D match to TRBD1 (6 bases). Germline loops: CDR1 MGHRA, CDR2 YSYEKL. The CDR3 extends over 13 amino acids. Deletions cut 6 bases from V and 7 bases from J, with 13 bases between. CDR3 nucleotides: TGCGCCAGCAGAGGACAGTGGGCGAATGAGCAGTTCTTC. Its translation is CASRGQWANEQFF.

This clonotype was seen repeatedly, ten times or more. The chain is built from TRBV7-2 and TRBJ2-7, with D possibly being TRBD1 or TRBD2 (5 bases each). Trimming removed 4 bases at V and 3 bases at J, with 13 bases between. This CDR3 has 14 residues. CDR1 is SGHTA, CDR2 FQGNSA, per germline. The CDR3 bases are TGTGCCAGCAGCTCCTACCGGGGCAACTACGAGCAGTACTTC. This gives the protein CASSSYRGNYEQYF.

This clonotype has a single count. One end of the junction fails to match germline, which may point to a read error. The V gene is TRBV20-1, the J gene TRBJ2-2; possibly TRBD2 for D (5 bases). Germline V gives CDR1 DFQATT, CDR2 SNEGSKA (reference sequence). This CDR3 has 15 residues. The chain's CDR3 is CSASGVAFNTGVLFF. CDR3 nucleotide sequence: TGCAGTGCTAGTGGGGTAGCCTTTAACACCGGGGTGCTGTTTTTT.

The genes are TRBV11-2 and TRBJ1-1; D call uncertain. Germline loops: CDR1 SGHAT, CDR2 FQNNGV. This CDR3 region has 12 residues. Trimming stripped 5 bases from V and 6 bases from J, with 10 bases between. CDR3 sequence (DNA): TGTGCCAGCAGCACCAGAAACGCTGAAGCTTTCTTT. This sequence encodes CASSTRNAEAFF.

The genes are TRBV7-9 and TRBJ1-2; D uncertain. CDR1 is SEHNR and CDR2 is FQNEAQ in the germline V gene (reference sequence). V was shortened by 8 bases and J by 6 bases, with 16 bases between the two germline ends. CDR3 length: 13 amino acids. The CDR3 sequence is CASDTSSRDGYTF. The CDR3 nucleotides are TGTGCCAGCGACACATCCAGTAGAGATGGCTACACCTTC.

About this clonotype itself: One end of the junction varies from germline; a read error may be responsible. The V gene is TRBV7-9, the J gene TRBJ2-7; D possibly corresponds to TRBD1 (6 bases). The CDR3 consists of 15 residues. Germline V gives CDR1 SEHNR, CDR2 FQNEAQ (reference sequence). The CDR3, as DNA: TGTGCCAGCATCCACCGGGACAAGAGCTCCCACGAGCAGTACTTC. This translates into CASIHRDKSSHEQYF.

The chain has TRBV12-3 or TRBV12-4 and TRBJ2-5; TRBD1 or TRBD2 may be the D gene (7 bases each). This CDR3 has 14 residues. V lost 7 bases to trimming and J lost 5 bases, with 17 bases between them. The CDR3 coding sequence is TGTGCCAGCATCTGGGAGGGGGCCGAGGAGACCCAGTACTTC. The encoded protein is CASIWEGAEETQYF.

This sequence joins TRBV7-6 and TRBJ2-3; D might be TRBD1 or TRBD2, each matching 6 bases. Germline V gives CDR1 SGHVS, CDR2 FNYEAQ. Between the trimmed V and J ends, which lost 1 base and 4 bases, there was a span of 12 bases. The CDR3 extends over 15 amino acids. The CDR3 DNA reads TGTGCCAGCAGCTTAGGGGGGGCGAGGGCAGATACGCAGTATTTT. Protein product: CASSLGGARADTQYF.

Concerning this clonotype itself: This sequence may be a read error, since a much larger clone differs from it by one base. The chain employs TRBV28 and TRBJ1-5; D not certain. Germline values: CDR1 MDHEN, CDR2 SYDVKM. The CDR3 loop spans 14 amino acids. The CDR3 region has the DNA TGTGCCAGCAGTATTTTAGCTAGCGATCAGCCCCAGCATTTT. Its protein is CASSILASDQPQHF. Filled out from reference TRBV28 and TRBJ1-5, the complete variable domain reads DVKVTQSSRYLVKRTGEKVFLECVQDMDHENMFWYRQDPGLGLRLIYFSYDVKMKEKGDIPEGYSVSREKKERFSLILESASTNQTSMYLCASSILASDQPQHFGDGTRLSIL.

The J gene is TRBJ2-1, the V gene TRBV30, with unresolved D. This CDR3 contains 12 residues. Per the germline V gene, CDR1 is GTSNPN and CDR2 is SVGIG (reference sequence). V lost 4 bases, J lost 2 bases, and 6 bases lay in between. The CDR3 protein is CAWTVTYNEQFF. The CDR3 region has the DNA TGTGCCTGGACCGTTACCTACAATGAGCAGTTCTTC.

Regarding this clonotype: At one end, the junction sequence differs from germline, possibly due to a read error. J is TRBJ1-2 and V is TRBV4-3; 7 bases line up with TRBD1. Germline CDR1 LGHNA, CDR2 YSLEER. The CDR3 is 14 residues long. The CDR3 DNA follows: TGCGCCAGCAGCCGAATGACAGGGTACGACGGCTACGCCTTC. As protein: CASSRMTGYDGYAF.

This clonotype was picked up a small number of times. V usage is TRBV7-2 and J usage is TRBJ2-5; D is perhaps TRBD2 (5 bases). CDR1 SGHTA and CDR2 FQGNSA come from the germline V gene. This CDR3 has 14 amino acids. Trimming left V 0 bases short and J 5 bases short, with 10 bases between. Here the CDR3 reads CASSLADVAETQYF. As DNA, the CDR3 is TGTGCCAGCAGCTTAGCGGACGTAGCGGAGACCCAGTACTTC.

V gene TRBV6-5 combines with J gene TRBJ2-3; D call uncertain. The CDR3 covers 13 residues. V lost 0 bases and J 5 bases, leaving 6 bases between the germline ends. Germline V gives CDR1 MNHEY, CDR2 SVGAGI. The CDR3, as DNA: TGTGCCAGCAGTTACTCGAGGCTAGATACGCAGTATTTT. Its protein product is CASSYSRLDTQYF.

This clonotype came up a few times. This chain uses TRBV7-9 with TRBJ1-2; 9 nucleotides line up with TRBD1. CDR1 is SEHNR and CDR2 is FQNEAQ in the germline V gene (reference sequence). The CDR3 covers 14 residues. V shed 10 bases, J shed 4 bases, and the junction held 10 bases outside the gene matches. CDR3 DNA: TGTGCCACCGGGGACAGGGACGTAGGCTATGGCTACACCTTC. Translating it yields CATGDRDVGYGYTF.

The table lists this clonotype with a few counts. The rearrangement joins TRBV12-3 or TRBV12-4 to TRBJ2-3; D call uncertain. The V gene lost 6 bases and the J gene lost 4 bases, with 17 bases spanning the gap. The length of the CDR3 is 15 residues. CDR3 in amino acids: CASRLDYPRADTQYF. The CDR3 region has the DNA TGTGCCAGCAGGCTGGATTACCCTAGGGCAGATACGCAGTATTTT.

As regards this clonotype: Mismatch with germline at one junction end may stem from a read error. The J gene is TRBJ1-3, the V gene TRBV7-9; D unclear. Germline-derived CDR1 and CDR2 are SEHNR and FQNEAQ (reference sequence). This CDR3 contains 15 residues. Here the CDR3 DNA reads TGTGTCAGCAGCTTAGTTGAACAGACCGGAGGCACCATATATTTT. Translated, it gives CVSSLVEQTGGTIYF.